What follows are 8 T cell receptor beta chains derived from one specimen sequenced in a study of shared clonotypes between healthy human individuals. TCRdb's copy holds only in-frame clones and misses some; the assay was immunoSEQ multiplex PCR. The sample carries roughly 760,000 clones, 74% recorded once. The sample was memory CD4+ T cells sorted from blood. The sample's subset: CD45RA-negative fraction. The receptors derive from a young woman in good health.

The chain recombines TRBV25-1 with TRBJ2-5; D perhaps matches TRBD2 (6 bases). This CDR3 comprises 15 residues. V was cut by 2 bases and J by 1 base, with 11 bases left in between. The V gene's germline CDR1 is MGHDK and CDR2 SYGVNS. The CDR3 here is CASSEPRESQETQYF. The CDR3 DNA sequence: TGTGCCAGCAGTGAACCACGGGAGAGCCAAGAGACCCAGTACTTC.

The V gene is TRBV5-4, the J gene TRBJ2-7, with D perhaps TRBD1 (6 bases). This CDR3 spans 15 amino acids. The germline CDR1 and CDR2 sequences are SGHNT and YYREEE (reference sequence). V was clipped by 4 bases and J by 3 bases, with 17 bases between them. The CDR3 region has the DNA TGTGCCAGCAGCCTTCGGGACAAGGCCGACTACGAGCAGTACTTC. Residues: CASSLRDKADYEQYF.

This clone was counted only a few times. The chain recombines TRBV11-2 with TRBJ2-5; a possible D gene is TRBD2 (5 bases). Germline V gives CDR1 SGHAT, CDR2 FQNNGV. Trimming cost V 0 bases and J 7 bases, with 12 bases left between them. The CDR3 loop spans 14 amino acids. DNA of the CDR3: TGTGCCAGCAGCTTAGATCAGAGCGGTGGGACCCAGTACTTC. This codes for CASSLDQSGGTQYF.

The gene calls are TRBV6-6 and TRBJ1-2; D not resolved. The CDR3 has 13 residues. Germline values: CDR1 MNHNY, CDR2 SVGAGI (reference sequence). Trimming removed 7 bases from V and 7 bases from J, with 16 bases in between. The CDR3: CASTRGGSSGYTF. CDR3 nucleotide sequence: TGTGCCAGCACCCGGGGAGGATCGTCTGGCTACACCTTC.

This clone came up a few times. The chain uses TRBV27 and TRBJ2-7, with D maybe TRBD2 (5 bases). The CDR3 has 16 amino acids. Per germline, CDR1 MNHEY and CDR2 SMNVEV (reference sequence). V gave up 3 bases and J gave up 1 base, with 16 bases separating them. The DNA for the CDR3 is TGTGCCAGCAGTTTTGGGCCTAGCTGGCTTTCCTACGAGCAGTACTTC. Its translation: CASSFGPSWLSYEQYF.

The rearrangement links TRBV4-1 to TRBJ2-5; D uncertain. The CDR3 consists of 13 residues. V was clipped by 1 base and J by 5 bases, with 8 bases between them. In germline, CDR1 is MGHRA, CDR2 YSYEKL. The CDR3, as DNA: TGCGCCAGCAGCCAAGGGCCTTCGGAGACCCAGTACTTC. It encodes CASSQGPSETQYF.

This clone is a singleton in its sample. The chain couples TRBV29-1 to TRBJ2-3, with TRBD2 matching 15 bases. Germline CDR1 is SQVTM and CDR2 is ANQGSEA. The ends lost 8 bases at V and 3 bases at J; junction bases unmatched: 6. The CDR3 sequence is 15 residues long. The CDR3, as DNA: TGCAGCACCCGGACTAGCGGGAGGGGGACAGATACGCAGTATTTT. Amino acid sequence: CSTRTSGRGTDTQYF.

Turning to this clone: Different DNA sequences within this sample yield the same CDR3. The chain has TRBV19 and TRBJ1-1; the D is unclear. The CDR3 totals 13 residues. Germline lookup yields CDR1 LNHDA and CDR2 SQIVND (reference sequence). With 2 bases removed from V and 3 bases from J, the gap between germline ends came to 7 bases. The CDR3 protein is CASSISRDTEAFF. CDR3 DNA: TGTGCCAGTAGTATATCCAGAGACACTGAAGCTTTCTTT.